Reported below is one TCR beta chain. The antigen this receptor binds is unknown. There are no base qualities to consult, and no much larger clone falls within one base. This entry is derived from a study of response to subunit inactivated influenza vaccine (dated by TCRdb to 2017 to 2018). Background for the entire study: The study used deep quantitative T cell receptor repertoire profiling to track responses to a trivalent subunit inactivated influenza vaccine.

The CDR3 covers 18 residues, taking in both the cysteine and the phenylalanine. Solely the CDR3 DNA is kept, with 54 bases framed from the first base. The V end loses 4 bases and the J end loses 2 bases, and a stretch of 24 bases separates them. As encoded in the germline V gene, CDR1 is MDHEN while CDR2 is SYDVKM. What the authors observed across the whole study: It was suggested by the authors that each seasonal influenza vaccination may recruit only a limited number of new T cells.

The method behind the library was RT-PCR. For sequencing, an Illumina HiSeq 2500 was employed. The raw public data were reprocessed by TCRdb itself: fastp quality trimming at Q25, MiXCR clonotype calling, in-frame beta chains only. Duplicate CDR3 protein sequences are folded into a single record with the most common DNA and genes. The table for this sample lists 700,000 to 800,000 distinct CDR3 sequences; 15% to 20% of them were counted only once. The top ten clonotypes cover around 9.9% of the sample. The rearrangement joined TRBV28 to TRBJ2-7; the D gene is perhaps TRBD1, from 6 matching bases. The specimen was PBMCs from blood, collected approximately 5 days after vaccination. The clonotype was recovered from a man aged 50-59 years who received an inactivated influenza vaccine. Donor details come from another sample of the same person, matched by shared clones. The base sequence is TGTGCCAGCAGTTCCCTCTTAGGGGGACAACAAAAGGCCTACGAGCAGTACTTC. It encodes CASSSLLGGQQKAYEQYF.